The 24 T cell receptor beta chains below all came from one sample that was sequenced in a study of blood T cell repertoires in COVID-19. Method: immunoSEQ multiplex PCR; TCRdb's copy keeps in-frame clones and lacks some. The sample contains about 150,000 clones, roughly 80% of which appear only once. What was sequenced was peripheral blood. The receptors were gathered from a woman older than 75 with acute or convalescent COVID-19.

The V and J genes are TRBV10-3 and TRBJ2-5; 8 bases line up with TRBD2. Germline V gene sequence: CDR1 ENHRY, CDR2 SYGVKD. With V trimmed by 6 bases and J by 2 bases, 8 bases remained unmatched. This CDR3 is 15 amino acids long. CDR3 DNA: TGTGCCATCAGACCAGCGGGAGTCGGGCAAGAGACCCAGTACTTC. The encoded protein is CAIRPAGVGQETQYF.

The chain joins TRBV23-1 to TRBJ1-5, with a possible D match to TRBD1 (6 bases). TRBV23-1 is designated an ORF whose function remains uncertain. This CDR3 spans 15 amino acids. The V gene lost 4 bases and the J gene lost 6 bases, with 16 bases spanning the gap. The CDR3 region has the DNA TGCGCCAGCAGTCTGCCAGGGGTAGTGAGTCAGCCCCAGCATTTT. It translates to CASSLPGVVSQPQHF.

V is TRBV2 and J is TRBJ2-1, with 11 bases aligning to TRBD2. The CDR3 totals 15 residues. Trimming at V came to 3 bases and at J to 5 bases, leaving 3 bases not matched to a gene. Germline V gene sequence: CDR1 SNHLY, CDR2 FYNNEI. The CDR3, as DNA: TGTGCCAGCAGTGATGGGACTAGCGGCCACAATGAGCAGTTCTTC. This sequence encodes CASSDGTSGHNEQFF.

The rearrangement joins TRBV5-8 to TRBJ2-3, with a weak D call TRBD2 (5 bases). In germline, CDR1 is SGHTS, CDR2 YDEGEE. The CDR3 is made up of 18 amino acids. Trimming took off 3 bases at V and 0 bases at J, with 20 bases between the two ends. The CDR3 DNA reads as TGTGCCAGCAGCTCCCGCGCCGGAGCGGAAAAAAGCACAGATACGCAGTATTTT. Translated: CASSSRAGAEKSTDTQYF. Combining the CDR3 with reference TRBV5-8 and TRBJ2-3 gives the whole variable domain EAGVTQSPTHLIKTRGQQATLRCSPISGHTSVYWYQQALGLGLQFLLWYDEGEERNRGNFPPRFSGRQFPNYSSELNVNALELEDSALYLCASSSRAGAEKSTDTQYFGPGTRLTVL.

The rearrangement uses TRBV5-1 and TRBJ1-4; tentatively, D is TRBD1 (5 bases). Germline V gene lookup returns CDR1 SGHRS and CDR2 YFSETQ. The CDR3 loop spans 14 amino acids. Trimming left V 3 bases short and J 8 bases short, with 14 bases between. For the CDR3, the DNA is TGCGCCAGCAGCTCGGGGGGATCGGGCGAAAAACTGTTTTTT. Amino acid sequence: CASSSGGSGEKLFF.

This clone was seen only a few times. The V gene is TRBV28, the J gene TRBJ2-7, with 9 bases aligning to TRBD1. Germline values: CDR1 MDHEN, CDR2 SYDVKM. V shed 3 bases and J 1 base; nucleotides not matched to a gene: 1. CDR3 size: 14 residues. This chain's CDR3 is CASSFGTGSYEQYF. The DNA of the CDR3 is TGTGCCAGCAGTTTTGGGACAGGGTCCTACGAGCAGTACTTC. Complete variable domain (other parts from reference TRBV28 and TRBJ2-7): DVKVTQSSRYLVKRTGEKVFLECVQDMDHENMFWYRQDPGLGLRLIYFSYDVKMKEKGDIPEGYSVSREKKERFSLILESASTNQTSMYLCASSFGTGSYEQYFGPGTRLTVT.

The genes are TRBV6-5 and TRBJ2-1; no definite D call. The CDR3 runs 11 residues. CDR1 and CDR2 (germline): MNHEY, SVGAGI. V was pared by 7 bases and J by 5 bases, with 6 bases between. The CDR3 reads CASTFNNEQFF. For the CDR3, the DNA is TGTGCCAGCACCTTTAACAATGAGCAGTTCTTC.

The CDR3 coding sequence is TGCGCCAGCAGCCTGAGGTGGAAGAACACTGAAGCTTTCTTT. This codes for CASSLRWKNTEAFF. This chain joins TRBV4-1 and TRBJ1-1; D is uncertain. The CDR3 has 14 amino acids. Germline values: CDR1 MGHRA, CDR2 YSYEKL. The V end lost 4 bases, the J end lost 1 base, and 10 bases lay between the germline ends.

V and J are TRBV6-6 and TRBJ1-2; a weak D match, TRBD1 (5 bases). Germline V gene sequence: CDR1 MNHNY, CDR2 SVGAGI (reference sequence). This CDR3 has 13 residues. Trimming took 2 bases from V and 4 from J, leaving 8 bases between them. The CDR3 bases are TGTGCCAGCAGTTACGATAGGGGCTATGGCTACACCTTC. Protein product: CASSYDRGYGYTF.

The chain carries TRBV5-1 and TRBJ2-7, with TRBD2 as a possible D gene (6 bases). This CDR3 is 17 amino acids long. V was cut by 0 bases and J by 3 bases, with 19 bases left in between. In germline, CDR1 is SGHRS, CDR2 YFSETQ. CDR3 loop: CASSLAAGGARNYEQYF. DNA of the CDR3: TGCGCCAGCAGCTTGGCGGCCGGAGGGGCTAGGAACTACGAGCAGTACTTC.

The CDR3 spells CASSSGQSSYNEQFF. CDR3 coding DNA: TGTGCCAGCAGCTCAGGACAGAGCTCCTACAATGAGCAGTTCTTC. The rearrangement joins TRBV5-4 to TRBJ2-1; D possibly corresponds to TRBD1 (6 bases). V dropped 3 bases and J dropped 0 bases, with 10 bases sitting between them. Germline loops: CDR1 SGHNT, CDR2 YYREEE (reference sequence). The CDR3 length is 15 residues.

The rearrangement links TRBV12-3 or TRBV12-4 to TRBJ1-4; D perhaps matches TRBD1 (6 bases). Deletions cut 7 bases from V and 5 bases from J, with 11 bases between. The CDR3 runs to 13 residues. The CDR3 bases are TGTGCCAGCACCCCCGGACAGAATGAAAAACTGTTTTTT. This encodes CASTPGQNEKLFF.

J is TRBJ2-5 and V is TRBV5-1; D call uncertain. Germline-derived CDR1 and CDR2 are SGHRS and YFSETQ. The CDR3 consists of 13 residues. Trimming removed 0 bases at V and 1 base at J, with 4 bases between. The CDR3 region is CASSLASQETQYF. The DNA for the CDR3 is TGCGCCAGCAGCTTGGCCAGCCAAGAGACCCAGTACTTC.

This chain joins TRBV29-1 and TRBJ2-1; 7 nucleotides line up with TRBD2. V trimming: 5 bases; J trimming: 0 bases; junction bases outside the gene matches: 13. The CDR3 is made up of 17 amino acids. Germline CDR1 reads SQVTM; CDR2 reads ANQGSEA. The CDR3 DNA follows: TGCAGCGTTCCCGTCGGGGGGACCTCGATCTCCTACAATGAGCAGTTCTTC. Translating gives CSVPVGGTSISYNEQFF.

This rearrangement joins TRBV7-2 to TRBJ2-3; perhaps TRBD2 as D (6 bases). CDR1 and CDR2 from the germline V gene are SGHTA and FQGNSA. The CDR3 contains 16 residues. V was shortened by 0 bases and J by 6 bases, with 16 bases between the two germline ends. The CDR3 region has the DNA TGTGCCAGCAGCTTAGCGTCAGGACCTAGCGATGATACGCAGTATTTT. Protein product: CASSLASGPSDDTQYF.

This clone was found a few times. The chain joins TRBV25-1 to TRBJ1-1; TRBD1 is a possible D gene (5 bases). Germline V gene lookup returns CDR1 MGHDK and CDR2 SYGVNS. The CDR3 runs to 12 residues. The V end lost 3 bases, the J end lost 4 bases, and 6 bases lay between the germline ends. CDR3 amino acids: CASSDGGTEAFF. CDR3 DNA sequence: TGTGCCAGCAGTGACGGGGGCACTGAAGCTTTCTTT.

This clone was detected only once. The chain recombines TRBV28 with TRBJ2-2, with D maybe TRBD2 (6 bases). The CDR3 sequence is 15 residues long. Trimming cost V 7 bases and J 7 bases, with 19 bases left between them. Germline V lookup: CDR1 MDHEN, CDR2 SYDVKM. The CDR3 nucleotides are TGTGCCAGCACCTCCCTAGGGCGGGATAACGGGGAGCTGTTTTTT. Its translation: CASTSLGRDNGELFF.

The CDR3 protein is CASSTPRGRGHSTDTQYF. The CDR3 bases are TGTGCCAGCAGCACTCCGAGGGGGAGGGGACATAGCACAGATACGCAGTATTTT. V and J are TRBV9 and TRBJ2-3; tentative D call: TRBD2 (7 bases). Germline CDR1 and CDR2: SGDLS and YYNGEE. V was pared by 4 bases and J by 0 bases, with 21 bases between. The CDR3 extends over 18 amino acids.

The chain joins TRBV3-1 (or the pseudogene TRBV3-2) to TRBJ2-5, with D maybe TRBD1 (5 bases). Germline V gives CDR1 LGHDT, CDR2 YNNKEL (reference sequence). This CDR3 has 12 residues. Deletions cut 6 bases from V and 5 bases from J, with 10 bases between. CDR3 DNA sequence: TGTGCCAGCAGTTACAGGCTGGAGACCCAGTACTTC. It specifies CASSYRLETQYF.

This clone was detected only a few times. V and J are TRBV7-8 and TRBJ2-5; tentative D call: TRBD2 (5 bases). V was trimmed by 5 bases and J by 1 base, leaving 14 bases between them. CDR1 and CDR2 from the germline V gene are SGHVS and FQNEAQ. The CDR3 runs 15 residues. In DNA form, the CDR3 reads TGTGCCAGCAGCCCCGGGGTGATTTTCCAAGAGACCCAGTACTTC. This translates into CASSPGVIFQETQYF.

This clone occurred a few times. This sequence joins TRBV5-5 and TRBJ1-5; D might be TRBD1 (6 bases). This CDR3 has 15 residues. V lost 0 bases, J lost 9 bases, and 16 bases lay in between. The germline CDR1 and CDR2 sequences are SGHKS and YYEKEE (reference sequence). CDR3 loop: CASSLDRADARPQHF. In nucleotides, the CDR3 is TGTGCCAGCAGCTTGGACAGGGCCGACGCCCGGCCCCAGCATTTT.

The chain recombines TRBV7-9 with TRBJ2-3; TRBD2 aligns across 8 bases. Germline values: CDR1 SEHNR, CDR2 FQNEAQ (reference sequence). The CDR3 length is 15 residues. The V and J ends lost 6 bases and 4 bases, in that order; junction bases with no gene match: 9. CDR3 sequence (DNA): TGTGCCAGCAGGCCTAGGACTAGCAAATCAGATACGCAGTATTTT. Translation gives CASRPRTSKSDTQYF.

This clone was found once. This chain joins TRBV20-1 and TRBJ1-4, with TRBD1 as a possible D gene (5 bases). Germline CDR1 reads DFQATT; CDR2 reads SNEGSKA (reference sequence). The CDR3 is made up of 16 amino acids. Between the trimmed V and J ends, which lost 3 bases and 8 bases, there was a span of 22 bases. CDR3: CSASPRGALGGEKLFF. The DNA for the CDR3 is TGCAGTGCTAGTCCCCGAGGGGCCCTGGGGGGGGAAAAACTGTTTTTT.

This clone is a singleton in its sample. This chain connects TRBV7-3 to TRBJ2-3; no clear D gene. Looked up from germline, CDR1 is SGHTA and CDR2 is FQGTGA. Trimming removed 2 bases from V and 6 bases from J, with 12 bases in between. The CDR3 is 14 amino acids. The CDR3 DNA reads as TGTGCCAGCAGCTTATATCAGGTTCCGGATACGCAGTATTTT. Protein sequence: CASSLYQVPDTQYF.